These 13 T cell receptor beta chains originate from one sample sequenced in a study of spatial heterogeneity in lung cancer. TCRdb redid the calling of the 5' RACE reads with MiXCR, one entry per CDR3 protein. The repertoire consists of 100,000 or so distinct CDR3 sequences, with 4% to 4.5% occurring once and the leading ten covering 21%. The time point here: sample taken at primary tumor resection. These receptors are not linked to any known antigen. Study-level findings and limits: Mutation tallies in tumors tracked expanded intratumoral alpha and beta TCR counts.

This material consisted of lung tumor tissue, taken at surgery. Receptor source: a male donor with early-stage non-small cell lung cancer.

This clonotype has at least ten counts. This rearrangement joins TRBV10-1 to TRBJ2-3; no firm D call. CDR1 and CDR2 from the germline V gene are WNHNN and SYGVQD (reference sequence). V dropped 1 base and J dropped 0 bases, with 2 bases sitting between them. The CDR3 contains 13 residues. The CDR3 coding sequence is TGCGCCAGCAGTGAGTTAAGCACAGATACGCAGTATTTT. It codes for CASSELSTDTQYF.

This clonotype occurred a few times. The V gene is TRBV4-2, the J gene TRBJ2-5, with unresolved D. The V gene lost 0 bases and the J gene lost 4 bases, with 6 bases spanning the gap. The CDR3 contains 13 residues. Germline V gene lookup returns CDR1 LGHNA and CDR2 YNFKEQ. CDR3 protein: CASSQDPPETQYF. The CDR3 bases are TGTGCCAGCAGCCAAGATCCACCAGAGACCCAGTACTTC.

This clonotype was seen at least ten times. The chain couples TRBV29-1 to TRBJ2-1; 13 bases line up with TRBD2. CDR3 size: 13 residues. Losses at the gene ends were 7 bases for V and 5 bases for J; bases not matched to a gene: 2. From germline, CDR1 is SQVTM and CDR2 ANQGSEA. The CDR3 nucleotides read TGCAGCGCCGGGACTAGCGGGAACAATGAGCAGTTCTTC. Translated: CSAGTSGNNEQFF.

V usage is TRBV30 and J usage is TRBJ2-4, with no clear D. The V end lost 3 bases, the J end lost 8 bases, and 17 bases lay between the germline ends. The germline CDR1 and CDR2 sequences are GTSNPN and SVGIG (reference sequence). This CDR3 is 14 amino acids long. Here the CDR3 DNA reads TGTGCCTGGAGGAACTGGCGCCCTGGGGACATTCAGTACTTC. Translation gives CAWRNWRPGDIQYF.

This clonotype was seen many times. The V call is TRBV5-1, the J call TRBJ2-5; possible D gene TRBD2, 5 bases. CDR1 is SGHRS and CDR2 is YFSETQ in the germline V gene. Trimming left V 1 base short and J 5 bases short, with 12 bases between. There are 14 residues in the CDR3. CDR3 protein: CASSLNTGLETQYF. The CDR3 nucleotides read TGCGCCAGCAGCTTGAACACGGGATTGGAGACCCAGTACTTC.

This clonotype was recorded many times. The chain has TRBV29-1 and TRBJ2-1; 15 nucleotides line up with TRBD2. Germline V gives CDR1 SQVTM, CDR2 ANQGSEA. Trimming at V came to 2 bases and at J to 4 bases, leaving 12 bases not matched to a gene. This CDR3 spans 19 amino acids. CDR3 in DNA: TGCAGCGTTGAAATATTAGGACTAGCGGGAGGGCCGGGGTACAATGAGCAGTTCTTC. The encoded protein is CSVEILGLAGGPGYNEQFF.

In its sample, this clonotype was seen many times. The gene calls are TRBV4-1 and TRBJ2-4, with 11 bases identical to TRBD2. The CDR3 extends over 22 amino acids. V shed 4 bases, J shed 0 bases, and the junction held 20 bases outside the gene matches. Germline values: CDR1 MGHRA, CDR2 YSYEKL. The CDR3: CASSPLMRGYRLAGLAKNIQYF. For the CDR3, the DNA is TGCGCCAGCAGCCCTCTAATGAGGGGGTATCGACTAGCGGGATTAGCCAAAAACATTCAGTACTTC.

The sample holds a few counts of this clonotype. The chain carries TRBV4-1 and TRBJ1-6, with D possibly being TRBD1 (6 bases). Trimming stripped 2 bases from V and 6 bases from J, with 14 bases between. The CDR3 runs to 16 residues. CDR1 MGHRA and CDR2 YSYEKL come from the germline V gene. This CDR3 reads CASSQRGGLANSPLHF. CDR3 nucleotide sequence: TGCGCCAGCAGCCAACGGGGGGGGCTCGCTAATTCACCCCTCCACTTT.

This clonotype was detected a few times. The CDR3 region is CASSQDIFWTASTDTQYF. The CDR3 DNA is TGTGCCAGCAGCCAAGATATTTTCTGGACCGCTAGCACAGATACGCAGTATTTT. The chain couples TRBV3-1 to TRBJ2-3; D is unresolved. Deletions cut 0 bases from V and 0 bases from J, with 16 bases between. The germline V gene has CDR1 LGHDT and CDR2 YNNKEL (reference sequence). This CDR3 has 18 amino acids.

There are a few counts of this clonotype. The chain employs TRBV2 and TRBJ2-3; 11 nucleotides align to TRBD2. Germline trimming cut 8 bases from V and 4 bases from J; bases unmatched to any gene: 5. The CDR3 length is 14 residues. Per the germline V gene, CDR1 is SNHLY and CDR2 is FYNNEI. The CDR3: CASLSGRASDTQYF. The CDR3 nucleotides read TGTGCCAGCCTTAGCGGGAGGGCCTCAGATACGCAGTATTTT.

This chain links TRBV5-5 with TRBJ2-7; no clear D gene. Trimming removed 2 bases at V and 6 bases at J, with 9 bases between. CDR1 and CDR2 from the germline V gene are SGHKS and YYEKEE (reference sequence). The CDR3 contains 12 residues. CDR3 sequence: CASSFWVGEQYF. The CDR3 DNA reads TGTGCCAGCAGCTTTTGGGTCGGCGAGCAGTACTTC.

The table lists this clonotype with many counts. V gene TRBV18 combines with J gene TRBJ1-1, with 10 bases lining up with TRBD1. Trimming removed 4 bases from V and 7 bases from J; junction bases left unmatched: 12. This CDR3 spans 16 amino acids. Germline CDR1 is KGHSH and CDR2 is LQKENI. The CDR3 coding sequence is TGTGCCAGCTCACTGACCCGGACAGGGGGAGAAGGTGAAGCTTTCTTT. It yields the protein CASSLTRTGGEGEAFF.

In its sample, this clonotype was seen many times. The chain is built from TRBV10-2 and TRBJ1-1; possible D gene TRBD1, 6 bases. This CDR3 comprises 13 residues. V was cut by 8 bases and J by 7 bases, with 17 bases left in between. Germline V gives CDR1 WSHSY, CDR2 SAAADI. This chain's CDR3 is CASSPVQGHEAFF. The CDR3 DNA is TGCGCCAGCTCCCCCGTCCAGGGACATGAAGCTTTCTTT.